This T cell receptor (beta chain) was identified in a study of OX40 agonist ivuxolimab in advanced cancers. Study summary: Ivuxolimab, which is an agonistic anti-OX40 (CD134) antibody, was administered to the patients. Notes on the study in general: Certain nonresponding patients likewise had low normalized T-cell clonal expansion. Among the lowest peripheral clonal expansion occurred in 0.1-3.0 mg/kg partial responders. CD8+ T cells showed, on average, more clonal expansion than CD4+ cells.

Assay: immunoSEQ multiplex PCR; the TCRdb copy retains only in-frame clones and omits some. The data hold fewer than 55,000 clones, with roughly 77% observed a single time. Worth noting for this clone: What it recognizes is unknown.

This CDR3 has 13 amino acids. The J segment lost 6 bases and the V segment lost 1 base, leaving 2 bases of the junction unmatched. Germline CDR1 and CDR2: SGHTA and FQGNSA. This TCR was recovered from an adult with an advanced solid tumor such as melanoma, head and neck, liver or kidney cancer. The sample here was CD4+ or CD8+ T cells sorted from blood, taken in a trial of the OX40 agonist ivuxolimab. The genes are TRBV7-2 and TRBJ1-2, with TRBD1 matching 7 bases. The CDR3 sequence: CASSLDRGNGYTF. In DNA form, the CDR3 reads TGTGCCAGCAGCTTAGACAGGGGAAATGGCTACACCTTC.